These 19 T cell receptor beta chains originate from one sample sequenced in a study of T cell responses to AZD1222 COVID-19 vaccine. Data came from immunoSEQ multiplex PCR; TCRdb stores just in-frame clones and leaves some out. In the table there are about 140,000 clones, 85% to 95% of which are singletons. Sequenced material: peripheral blood, taken on day 0 of MenACWY control vaccination. These receptors originate from an adult in good health.

This sequence joins TRBV7-2 and TRBJ2-5; D is unclear. V gave up 4 bases and J gave up 5 bases, with 8 bases separating them. Germline V gene lookup returns CDR1 SGHTA and CDR2 FQGNSA. CDR3 length: 12 residues. The chain's CDR3 is CASSSLKETQYF. The CDR3 DNA sequence: TGTGCCAGCAGCTCCCTTAAGGAGACCCAGTACTTC.

The chain carries TRBV5-1 and TRBJ1-1; D is undetermined. V was trimmed by 0 bases and J by 2 bases, leaving 8 bases between them. CDR3 size: 14 residues. The germline V gene has CDR1 SGHRS and CDR2 YFSETQ. The CDR3 sequence: CASSLGWGNTEAFF. The CDR3 bases are TGCGCCAGCAGCTTGGGGTGGGGTAACACTGAAGCTTTCTTT.

This clone has just one count. V gene TRBV20-1 combines with J gene TRBJ1-1, with D possibly being TRBD1 (6 bases). Germline V gene data show CDR1 as DFQATT and CDR2 as SNEGSKA (reference sequence). Trimming took 5 bases from V and 8 from J, leaving 12 bases between them. The CDR3 totals 11 residues. CDR3 sequence (DNA): TGCAGTGCTCTATACAGGGAGGAAGCTTTCTTT. Encoded protein: CSALYREEAFF.

The rearrangement links TRBV5-1 to TRBJ2-1; D perhaps matches TRBD1 (6 bases). CDR1 and CDR2 from the germline V gene are SGHRS and YFSETQ. The length of the CDR3 is 13 residues. Deletions cut 6 bases from V and 5 bases from J, with 12 bases between. The CDR3: CASKKGDNNEQFF. The CDR3 region has the DNA TGCGCCAGCAAGAAAGGGGACAACAATGAGCAGTTCTTC.

The gene calls are TRBV9 and TRBJ1-3; a weak D match, TRBD1 (5 bases). The CDR3 extends over 15 amino acids. Trimming stripped 0 bases from V and 2 bases from J, with 9 bases between. Germline CDR1 SGDLS, CDR2 YYNGEE. The CDR3 loop reads CASSVEGTPGNTIYF. DNA for the CDR3: TGTGCCAGCAGCGTAGAAGGGACGCCTGGAAACACCATATATTTT.

The chain employs TRBV6-6 and TRBJ2-7; D tentatively fits TRBD1 or TRBD2 (5 bases each). V was cut by 6 bases and J by 2 bases, with 17 bases left in between. The germline V gene has CDR1 MNHNY and CDR2 SVGAGI (reference sequence). The CDR3 totals 15 residues. The CDR3 protein is CASSTSGTAAYEQYF. DNA of the CDR3: TGTGCCAGCAGCACCTCGGGGACCGCAGCCTACGAGCAGTACTTC.

The chain employs TRBV3-1 (or the pseudogene TRBV3-2) and TRBJ2-1, with D possibly called TRBD1 or TRBD2 (5 bases each). V was cut by 5 bases and J by 9 bases, with 20 bases left in between. The germline gives CDR1 LGHDT, CDR2 YNNKEL (reference sequence). CDR3 length: 15 residues. CDR3 nucleotides: TGTGCCAGCAGCTTCCCTTCGGGGCCCGAGAGTGAGCAGTTCTTC. Protein: CASSFPSGPESEQFF.

The chain is built from TRBV7-9 and TRBJ2-1, with unresolved D. The V and J ends lost 3 bases and 9 bases respectively, with 12 bases between them. Germline CDR1 and CDR2: SEHNR and FQNEAQ (reference sequence). The CDR3 contains 13 residues. CDR3 amino acids: CASSLSLVGEQFF. The CDR3 region has the DNA TGTGCCAGCAGCTTGAGCCTAGTGGGTGAGCAGTTCTTC.

This rearrangement joins TRBV18 to TRBJ1-5; TRBD1 agrees at 10 bases. CDR1 is KGHSH and CDR2 is LQKENI in the germline V gene. The CDR3 consists of 15 residues. V was clipped by 3 bases and J by 6 bases; unmatched bases: 5. CDR3: CASSPTGTGVQPQHF. CDR3 bases: TGTGCCAGCTCACCGACCGGGACAGGGGTTCAGCCCCAGCATTTT.

This chain links TRBV19 with TRBJ1-1; D remains unclear. Germline V CDR1 and CDR2: LNHDA, SQIVND (reference sequence). The CDR3 covers 13 residues. V was cut by 4 bases and J by 6 bases, with 12 bases left in between. CDR3 sequence (DNA): TGTGCCAGTAGTACAGTCCCAAGGGCTGAAGCTTTCTTT. It specifies CASSTVPRAEAFF.

This chain connects TRBV19 to TRBJ2-1, with D hard to call. V lost 6 bases and J lost 3, with 12 bases in between. Per germline, CDR1 LNHDA and CDR2 SQIVND (reference sequence). This CDR3 comprises 14 residues. CDR3 nucleotide sequence: TGTGCCAGTAGCCCACGCGGCCTCTACAATGAGCAGTTCTTC. The encoded protein is CASSPRGLYNEQFF. The whole variable domain, filled in from reference TRBV19 and TRBJ2-1, reads DGGITQSPKYLFRKEGQNVTLSCEQNLNHDAMYWYRQDPGQGLRLIYYSQIVNDFQKGDIAEGYSVSREKKESFPLTVTSAQKNPTAFYLCASSPRGLYNEQFFGPGTRLTVL.

This chain's CDR3 is CASSLQGRKLFF. The CDR3 DNA reads TGTGCCAGCAGTCTACAGGGAAGAAAACTGTTTTTT. The chain is built from TRBV28 and TRBJ1-4; perhaps TRBD1 as D (6 bases). Trimming pared 5 bases from V and 10 bases from J, leaving 11 bases between. Germline loops: CDR1 MDHEN, CDR2 SYDVKM. The CDR3 spans 12 residues.

The chain has TRBV3-1 (or the pseudogene TRBV3-2) and TRBJ2-7; D possibly corresponds to TRBD2 (5 bases). This CDR3 contains 16 residues. Trimming took 1 base from V and 7 from J, leaving 20 bases between them. Germline assignment: CDR1 LGHDT and CDR2 YNNKEL (reference sequence). CDR3 sequence (DNA): TGTGCCAGCAGCCAAGCCGGGGTGCAGTCCTTGGGGGAGCAGTACTTC. This encodes CASSQAGVQSLGEQYF.

This chain joins TRBV6-5 and TRBJ1-1; D perhaps matches TRBD1 (6 bases). The CDR3 consists of 14 residues. Deletions cut 5 bases from V and 9 bases from J, with 19 bases between. From germline, CDR1 is MNHEY and CDR2 SVGAGI. CDR3 residues: CASSNLLGGGQAFF. CDR3 nucleotides: TGTGCCAGCAGTAACCTCCTAGGTGGGGGGCAAGCTTTCTTT.

The V and J genes are TRBV5-4 and TRBJ1-1, with D possibly being TRBD1 (5 bases). The V end lost 0 bases, the J end lost 1 base, and 7 bases lay between the germline ends. This CDR3 spans 14 amino acids. Germline V gene sequence: CDR1 SGHNT, CDR2 YYREEE (reference sequence). CDR3 sequence reads: CASSLGQPNTEAFF. CDR3 DNA: TGTGCCAGCAGCTTGGGACAGCCGAACACTGAAGCTTTCTTT. Full variable domain (missing parts from reference TRBV5-4 and TRBJ1-1): ETGVTQSPTHLIKTRGQQVTLRCSSQSGHNTVSWYQQALGQGPQFIFQYYREEENGRGNFPPRFSGLQFPNYSSELNVNALELDDSALYLCASSLGQPNTEAFFGQGTRLTVV.

The chain recombines TRBV13 with TRBJ2-5; TRBD1 or TRBD2 may be the D gene (5 bases each). Germline CDR1 PRHDT, CDR2 FYEKMQ (reference sequence). V was clipped by 3 bases and J by 4 bases, with 9 bases between them. The CDR3 has 13 residues. In DNA form, the CDR3 reads TGTGCCAGCAGCTTGGCGAGGGGAGAGACCCAGTACTTC. Encoded protein: CASSLARGETQYF.

This sequence joins TRBV28 and TRBJ2-7; D possibly corresponds to TRBD2 (5 bases). Between the trimmed V and J ends, which lost 4 bases and 2 bases, there was a span of 21 bases. Germline-derived CDR1 and CDR2 are MDHEN and SYDVKM. The CDR3 is 17 amino acids. This chain's CDR3 is CASSSFYSEKRTYEQYF. The DNA of the CDR3 is TGTGCCAGCAGTTCCTTTTATAGCGAAAAGAGAACCTACGAGCAGTACTTC.

The J gene is TRBJ1-4, the V gene TRBV19; maybe TRBD1 (5 bases). Germline V gene lookup returns CDR1 LNHDA and CDR2 SQIVND (reference sequence). V lost 7 bases to trimming and J lost 8 bases, with 17 bases between them. This CDR3 has 14 residues. The CDR3 nucleotides read TGTGCCAGTAAGATTTCAGGGAGCGACGAAAAACTGTTTTTT. This gives the protein CASKISGSDEKLFF.

The table lists this clone with a count of one. The V and J genes are TRBV28 and TRBJ2-6; D is unresolved. The germline gives CDR1 MDHEN, CDR2 SYDVKM. The CDR3 has 13 amino acids. V was shortened by 4 bases and J by 2 bases, with 3 bases between the two germline ends. The CDR3 DNA follows: TGTGCCAGCAGTTCGACTGGGGCCAACGTCCTGACTTTC. Its protein is CASSSTGANVLTF.